Listed below are T cell receptor beta chains from one sample, sequenced in a study of shared clonotypes between healthy human individuals. Sequencing was performed with immunoSEQ multiplex PCR; in TCRdb, only in-frame clones are kept and a portion is missing. This sample has around 2.1 million clones; approximately 94% occur once, and the top ten carry over 0.1%. Source material: naive CD4+ T cells sorted from blood. The receptors were sampled from a young man in good health. Each CDR3 is given with its conserved first and last residue. D genes are given only for firm matches. Only some rows state a clone size, as once, few, many or a class for expanded clones.

NA,TRBV28,TRBJ2-1,NA,TGTGCCAGCAGTACTCCCGCCTGGGGTAGCTCCTACAATGAGCAGTTCTTC,CASSTPAWGSSYNEQFF
NA,TRBV28,TRBJ1-5,NA,TGTGGCGCCCAGGGAGCTAATCAGCCCCAGCATTTT,CGAQGANQPQHF
NA,TRBV6-5,TRBJ1-5,NA,TGTGCCAGCAAAGACGGGGGCAATCAGCCCCAGCATTTT,CASKDGGNQPQHF
TRBD1,TRBV27,TRBJ2-1,NA,TGTGCCAGCAGTTTGGAGGACAGGGGGCTTCGGAATGAGCAGTTCTTC,CASSLEDRGLRNEQFF
NA,TRBV11-2,TRBJ1-6,NA,TGTGCCAGCAGCCCCCAAGGGACTATCAGCTCCTATAATTCACCCCTCCACTTT,CASSPQGTISSYNSPLHF
NA,TRBV10-3,TRBJ1-2,NA,TGTGCCATCAGTGAGTCGGAGCAGGGTTTTTCCTATGGCTACACCTTC,CAISESEQGFSYGYTF
NA,TRBV27,TRBJ1-2,NA,TGTGCCAGCAGCCCGCCCCAAGGAAGCTATGGCTACACCTTC,CASSPPQGSYGYTF
NA,TRBV30,TRBJ2-5,NA,TGTGCCTGGGGGACATCCCAAGAGACCCAGTACTTC,CAWGTSQETQYF
NA,TRBV4-1,TRBJ2-3,once,TGCGCCAGCAGCCAAGATGTCGCGGCGCAGTATTTT,CASSQDVAAQYF
TRBD2,TRBV18,TRBJ2-3,NA,TGTGCCAGCTCAGAAACCCTAGCGGGACGAGCTAGCACAGATACGCAGTATTTT,CASSETLAGRASTDTQYF
NA,TRBV5-4,TRBJ2-7,NA,TGTGCCAGCAGCTTGTCGGGCGGGAAGGACGAGCAGTACTTC,CASSLSGGKDEQYF
TRBD2,TRBV19,TRBJ2-7,once,TGTGCCAGTAGCTCAGGACTAGCGGGAGGGAGGGGAAACTACGAGCAGTACTTC,CASSSGLAGGRGNYEQYF
NA,TRBV10-3,TRBJ2-1,NA,TGTGCCATCAGCTTCAGGGGAGCCTACAATGAGCAGTTCTTC,CAISFRGAYNEQFF
NA,TRBV7-2,TRBJ1-1,NA,TGTGCCAGCAGCCCCCAATGGAGGGGTGGTGGGGCGAACACTGAAGCTTTCTTT,CASSPQWRGGGANTEAFF
TRBD1,TRBV18,TRBJ2-1,NA,TGTGCCAGCTCTCAAGGGACAGGGACTTACAATGAGCAGTTCTTC,CASSQGTGTYNEQFF
TRBD1,TRBV5-1,TRBJ1-2,NA,TGCGCCAGCAGTAACAGGGGAATCTACACCTTC,CASSNRGIYTF
TRBD2,TRBV6-6,TRBJ2-5,NA,TGTGCCAGCAGTTCGACTAGCGGGGGGCCAGGGGAGACCCAGTACTTC,CASSSTSGGPGETQYF
NA,TRBV18,TRBJ2-5,NA,TGTGCCAGCTCACCATTAGCGGTTCAAGAGACCCAGTACTTC,CASSPLAVQETQYF
NA,TRBV28,TRBJ1-4,NA,TGTGCCAGCAGTTTGAGAGGGGCCGTGTCTAATGAAAAACTGTTTTTT,CASSLRGAVSNEKLFF
NA,TRBV2,TRBJ1-1,NA,TGTGCCAGCAGTGGTACAAATACCATGAACACTGAAGCTTTCTTT,CASSGTNTMNTEAFF
NA,TRBV10-1,TRBJ1-1,NA,TGCGCCAGAGGACGGGAGAACGCTTTTCGCGGCACTGAAGCTTTCTTT,CARGRENAFRGTEAFF
NA,TRBV5-1,TRBJ1-1,NA,TGCGCCAGCAGCTTGAGCATCTCACGAGACCCTGTTGAAGCTTTCTTT,CASSLSISRDPVEAFF
NA,TRBV9,TRBJ2-2,NA,TGTGCCAGCAGCCCTAGACAGGCCGCGAACACCGGGGAGCTGTTTTTT,CASSPRQAANTGELFF
NA,TRBV7-3,TRBJ2-3,NA,TGTGCCAGCAGCTTAAGGGGCGACCTGAGCACAGATACGCAGTATTTT,CASSLRGDLSTDTQYF
NA,TRBV5-4,TRBJ1-6,NA,TGTGCCAGCAGCTTTGACGGCCAGACTAATTCACCCCTCCACTTT,CASSFDGQTNSPLHF
NA,TRBV9,TRBJ1-5,NA,TGTGCCAGCAGCGAAGGGACGTACAATCAGCCCCAGCATTTT,CASSEGTYNQPQHF
NA,TRBV5-4,TRBJ1-6,NA,TGTGCCAGCAGCTTGGCCTCGGGGAACTCCTATAATTCACCCCTCCACTTT,CASSLASGNSYNSPLHF
NA,TRBV5-1,TRBJ2-7,once,TGCGCCAGCAGCCAGGAAATCTCCTACGAGCAGTACTTC,CASSQEISYEQYF
NA,TRBV11-3,TRBJ2-5,NA,TGTGCCAGCAGTATCCAGCCCCAAGAGACCCAGTACTTC,CASSIQPQETQYF
TRBD1,TRBV5-6,TRBJ2-5,NA,TGTGCCAGCAGTGGGGGACAGGGCCCCTTTGAGACCCAGTACTTC,CASSGGQGPFETQYF
NA,TRBV18,TRBJ2-5,once,TGTGCCAGCTCACCACCGAAGACAACTAATCGAGGGACCCAGTACTTC,CASSPPKTTNRGTQYF
NA,TRBV10-3,TRBJ2-7,NA,TGTGCCATCAGTGTTGGCAGCTCCTACGAGCAGTACTTC,CAISVGSSYEQYF
NA,TRBV29-1,TRBJ1-1,NA,TGCAGCGTTGGGAAGGGTTTCGGCACTGAAGCTTTCTTT,CSVGKGFGTEAFF
TRBD1,TRBV5-1,TRBJ1-2,NA,TGCGCCAGCAGCATCGGACAGGGCCACGAAGGCTACACCTTC,CASSIGQGHEGYTF
TRBD1,TRBV2,TRBJ2-1,NA,TGTGCCAGCAGCCTACAGGGGAAAGGACTCAATGAGCAGTTCTTC,CASSLQGKGLNEQFF
NA,TRBV9,TRBJ2-3,NA,TGTGCCAGCAGTTCTAGGGAGAACACAGATACGCAGTATTTT,CASSSRENTDTQYF
NA,TRBV5-1,TRBJ2-5,once,TGCGCCAGCAGGAGTGGGACCAAGGGAGAGACCCAGTACTTC,CASRSGTKGETQYF
NA,TRBV9,TRBJ2-7,NA,TGTGCCAGCAGCGTAGATGGAGCCTCCTACGAGCAGTACTTC,CASSVDGASYEQYF
NA,TRBV7-2,TRBJ2-5,NA,TGTGCCAGCAGCTTAGAGGCACGCCAAGAGACCCAGTACTTC,CASSLEARQETQYF
NA,TRBV10-3,TRBJ1-1,NA,TGTGCCATCGGCCGGGGGCCGAACACTGAAGCTTTCTTT,CAIGRGPNTEAFF
NA,TRBV29-1,TRBJ2-6,NA,TGCAGCGTTGTACGTCTCGGGTCTGGGGCCAACGTCCTGACTTTC,CSVVRLGSGANVLTF
TRBD1,TRBV5-1,TRBJ1-4,NA,TGCGCCAGCAGCACGGGACAGGGGGCAACTAATGAAAAACTGTTTTTT,CASSTGQGATNEKLFF
TRBD1,TRBV11-2,TRBJ2-7,NA,TGTGCCAGCAGCTCCATGATGGGGGACAGAAGCTCCTACGAGCAGTACTTC,CASSSMMGDRSSYEQYF
NA,TRBV2,TRBJ1-5,NA,TGTGCCAGCAGCGAACGGGACGGATATCAGCCCCAGCATTTT,CASSERDGYQPQHF
NA,TRBV7-2,TRBJ2-7,NA,TGTGCCAGCAGCCGGACGGGACTTTACGAGCAGTACTTC,CASSRTGLYEQYF
NA,TRBV5-4,TRBJ2-6,NA,TGTGCCAGCAGCTCCTCAGGGGAGCGTGGGGCCAACGTCCTGACTTTC,CASSSSGERGANVLTF
NA,TRBV2,TRBJ1-4,NA,TGTGCCAGCAGGGGTTTTGGAGCTAATGAAAAACTGTTTTTT,CASRGFGANEKLFF
NA,TRBV7-9,TRBJ2-2,NA,TGTGCCAGCAGCTTAGTCGGGAACGGGGAGCTGTTTTTT,CASSLVGNGELFF
TRBD1,TRBV5-1,TRBJ2-1,NA,TGCGCCAGCAGCAGAATCGACAGGGGAGGCGATGAGCAGTTCTTC,CASSRIDRGGDEQFF
TRBD1,TRBV19,TRBJ1-5,NA,TGTGCCAGTAGTACAACAGGGGTTTGGGGCAATCAGCCCCAGCATTTT,CASSTTGVWGNQPQHF
TRBD1,TRBV4-3,TRBJ2-4,NA,TGCGCCAGCAGCCAAGATAGGGGACAGGGACTCTTAAACAAAAACATTCAGTACTTC,CASSQDRGQGLLNKNIQYF
TRBD1,TRBV25-1,TRBJ1-4,NA,TGTGCCAGCAGACAGGGGGCGCTTGATAATGAAAAACTGTTTTTT,CASRQGALDNEKLFF
NA,TRBV2,TRBJ1-5,NA,TGTGCCAGCAGAGCGGTGGGCCAGCCCCAGCATTTT,CASRAVGQPQHF